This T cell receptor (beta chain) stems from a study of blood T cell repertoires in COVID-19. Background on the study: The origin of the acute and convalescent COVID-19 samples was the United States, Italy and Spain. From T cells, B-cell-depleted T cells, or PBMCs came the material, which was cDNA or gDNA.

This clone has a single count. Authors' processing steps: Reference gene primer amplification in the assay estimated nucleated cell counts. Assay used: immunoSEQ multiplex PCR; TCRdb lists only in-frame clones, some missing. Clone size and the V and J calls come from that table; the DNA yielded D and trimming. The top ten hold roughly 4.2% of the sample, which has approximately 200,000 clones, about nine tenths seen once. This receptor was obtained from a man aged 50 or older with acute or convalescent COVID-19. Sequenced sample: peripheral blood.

In nucleotides, the CDR3 is TGTGCCAGCAGCTTGGGGTCGTACATGAACACTGAAGCTTTCTTT. Protein: CASSLGSYMNTEAFF. The V gene is TRBV5-8, the J gene TRBJ1-1; D unresolved. Trimming removed 0 bases at V and 0 bases at J, with 9 bases between. The germline V gene encodes CDR1 SGHTS and CDR2 YDEGEE. This CDR3 spans 15 amino acids.